These T cell receptor beta chains were read from a single sample in a study of blood T cell repertoires in COVID-19. Sequencing used immunoSEQ multiplex PCR; TCRdb keeps in-frame clones, though not all of them. The repertoire holds about 19,000 clones, with 88% as singletons. Sequenced material: peripheral blood. The receptors come from a human donor in a cohort sampled during active COVID-19. CDR3s include the opening cysteine and the closing phenylalanine or tryptophan. The D gene is left open where the match is weak. The size of a clone is reported for some rows only, either as once, few or many, or as a class for expanded clones.

>TRBV5-5|TRBD1|TRBJ2-7|NA
TGTGCCAGCACCTTACCCGGACAGGGCTACGAGCAGTACTTC
CASTLPGQGYEQYF
>TRBV7-9|NA|TRBJ2-1|NA
TGTGCCAGCAGTCTTGTGCTGGGAGAAAGCTCCTACAATGAGCAGTTCTTC
CASSLVLGESSYNEQFF
>TRBV7-8|NA|TRBJ1-5|once
TGTGCCAGCAGCTTAGTAGGGGGTAGCAATCAGCCCCAGCATTTT
CASSLVGGSNQPQHF
>TRBV29-1|TRBD2|TRBJ2-5|NA
TGCACCGGGGGGGCAGCGCAAGAGACCCAGTACTTC
CTGGAAQETQYF
>TRBV19|TRBD1|TRBJ1-1|NA
TGTGCCAGTAGTTACCAGGGGGCTCTGAACACTGAAGCTTTCTTT
CASSYQGALNTEAFF
>TRBV30|NA|TRBJ1-2|NA
TGTGCCTGGAAGGTTCAGGGGAACTATGGCTACACCTTC
CAWKVQGNYGYTF
>TRBV5-1|TRBD2|TRBJ2-5|once
TGCGCCAGCAGCCCGGGACTAGCGGGAGAGACCCAGTACTTC
CASSPGLAGETQYF
>TRBV27|NA|TRBJ1-1|NA
TGTGCCAGCAGTTTGGGGCCAAGAGGAGAGAACACTGAAGCTTTCTTT
CASSLGPRGENTEAFF
>TRBV5-6|NA|TRBJ2-7|NA
TGTGCCAGCAGCGGCGGACAGCTCCTAGGTGAGCAGTACTTC
CASSGGQLLGEQYF
>TRBV4-1|NA|TRBJ1-1|once
TGCGCCAGCAGCCAGACCGGGACACATCCTGAAGCTTTCTTT
CASSQTGTHPEAFF
>TRBV24-1|NA|TRBJ2-3|NA
TGTGCCACCAGTGATTCTATGGGCGCCACCCCCAGCACAGATACGCAGTATTTT
CATSDSMGATPSTDTQYF
>TRBV7-9|TRBD1|TRBJ1-2|NA
TGTGCCAGCAGCTCCGGGACAGCTCAAGGTGGCGGCTACACCTTC
CASSSGTAQGGGYTF
>TRBV6-5|NA|TRBJ2-7|NA
TGTGCCACCCGGGGGGCAGGGGCTATGCACGAGCAGTACTTC
CATRGAGAMHEQYF
>TRBV5-1|TRBD1|TRBJ1-1|NA
TGCGCCAGCAGCCTGAGGACAGGGAAGGGGACTGAAGCTTTCTTT
CASSLRTGKGTEAFF
>TRBV2|TRBD1|TRBJ1-4|NA
TGTGCCAGCAGGGGGGGGACAGGGGATGAAAAACTGTTTTTT
CASRGGTGDEKLFF
>TRBV11-2|TRBD1|TRBJ1-2|NA
TGTGCCAGCAGCCCGGGACCCGGGACAGGGGACGGCTACACCTTC
CASSPGPGTGDGYTF
>TRBV5-1|NA|TRBJ2-2|NA
TGCGCCAGCAGCATACAGGGATTTGCGAACACCGGGGAGCTGTTTTTT
CASSIQGFANTGELFF
>TRBV6-5|NA|TRBJ1-5|few
TGTGCCAGCAGTCGGAGTCCCAATCAGCCCCAGCATTTT
CASSRSPNQPQHF
>TRBV27|NA|TRBJ2-1|NA
TGTGCCAGCAGTCCTAACTACAATGAGCAGTTCTTC
CASSPNYNEQFF
>TRBV7-8|NA|TRBJ2-7|NA
TGTGCCAGCAGCTTAGCCGTCACAGGGCACGAGCAGTACTTC
CASSLAVTGHEQYF
>TRBV11-2|NA|TRBJ2-7|NA
TGTGCCAGCAGCTTATCTCTGTACGAGCAGTACTTC
CASSLSLYEQYF
>TRBV9|NA|TRBJ2-7|NA
TGTGCCAGCAGCGTAGGGCAGGGCCACGAGCAGTACTTC
CASSVGQGHEQYF
>TRBV29-1|NA|TRBJ2-7|NA
TGCAGCGTACGAGCGGGTCCCAGCTCCTACGAGCAGTACTTC
CSVRAGPSSYEQYF
>TRBV6-1|NA|TRBJ1-3|NA
TGTGCCAGCAGTGAATACGCGGGAAACTCTGGAAACACCATATATTTT
CASSEYAGNSGNTIYF
>TRBV18|TRBD2|TRBJ2-3|few
TGTGCCAGCTCACCACTGCTAGCGGGGGGAACTAGCACAGATACGCAGTATTTT
CASSPLLAGGTSTDTQYF
>TRBV3-1/TRBV3-2|NA|TRBJ2-7|NA
TGTGCCAGCAGCCGACTATTATCCTACGAGCAGTACTTC
CASSRLLSYEQYF
>TRBV5-6|NA|TRBJ1-2|NA
TGTGCCAGCAGCTTCGGTGCAATGGAGGGTTATGGCTACACCTTC
CASSFGAMEGYGYTF
>TRBV5-8|NA|TRBJ1-1|NA
TGTGCCAGCAGCTATATTGGAGGTTGGAACACTGAAGCTTTCTTT
CASSYIGGWNTEAFF
>TRBV7-8|NA|TRBJ1-2|NA
TGTGCCAGCAGCGTGCGAGATCCCCGCTATGGCTACACCTTC
CASSVRDPRYGYTF
>TRBV12-3/TRBV12-4|NA|TRBJ2-1|NA
TGTGCCAGCAGTTTTGGTGTAGCCAATGAGCAGTTCTTC
CASSFGVANEQFF
>TRBV12-3/TRBV12-4|NA|TRBJ2-4|NA
TGTGCCAGCAGGGCAGCCAAAAACATTCAGTACTTC
CASRAAKNIQYF
>TRBV5-1|NA|TRBJ2-1|once
TGCGCCAGCAGCTCTCGGGATGAGCAGTTCTTC
CASSSRDEQFF
>TRBV11-1|TRBD2|TRBJ2-1|NA
TGTGCCAGCAGCTTAGGGCTAGCGGCTTACAATGAGCAGTTCTTC
CASSLGLAAYNEQFF
>TRBV5-1|TRBD2|TRBJ2-5|few
TGCGCCAGCAGCTTCTCTAGCGGGGTCGGGGAGACCCAGTACTTC
CASSFSSGVGETQYF
>TRBV6-5|NA|TRBJ1-2|NA
TGTGCCAGCGCACGGACACCCAGAAGTGACTATGGCTACACCTTC
CASARTPRSDYGYTF
>TRBV5-6|TRBD1|TRBJ1-5|NA
TGTGCCAGCAGCTTCGGACAGGGGGCCCTCAATCAGTCCCAGCATTTT
CASSFGQGALNQSQHF
>TRBV19|NA|TRBJ2-1|NA
TGTGCCAGTAGTTCCCTAGAACGGGGATACAATGAGCAGTTCTTC
CASSSLERGYNEQFF
>TRBV6-2/TRBV6-3|NA|TRBJ2-7|NA
TGTGCCAGCAGTTACTCCAGATCCTACGAGCAGTACTTC
CASSYSRSYEQYF
>TRBV5-6|TRBD1|TRBJ2-3|NA
TGTGCCAGCAGCCAGGACAGGGGGCTGAATACGCAGTATTTT
CASSQDRGLNTQYF
>TRBV2|NA|TRBJ1-6|NA
TGTGCCAGCAGCGGACAGCGCTATTCACCCCTCCACTTT
CASSGQRYSPLHF
>TRBV4-1|TRBD1|TRBJ1-5|few
TGCGCCAGCAGCCAAGATGACAGGGCCAACGGGCAGCCCCAGCATTTT
CASSQDDRANGQPQHF
>TRBV12-5|TRBD2|TRBJ2-7|NA
TGTGCTAGTGGTTTGGTACTAGCGGGGGGTTACGAGCAGTACTTC
CASGLVLAGGYEQYF
>TRBV7-6|NA|TRBJ1-4|NA
TGTGCCAGCAGCGCCAGGAGGGGAGAAAGTGAAAAACTGTTTTTT
CASSARRGESEKLFF